This T cell receptor (beta chain) was sequenced for a study of blood T cell repertoires in COVID-19. At the level of the study: Donors in the United States, Italy and Spain gave samples during acute or convalescent COVID-19. T cells, B-cell-depleted T cells, or PBMCs provided the cDNA or gDNA that served as material.

Authors' analysis steps: Estimated nucleated cell counts came from reference gene primer amplification. The protocol was immunoSEQ multiplex PCR, while the TCRdb copy is restricted to in-frame clones and leaves out a portion. V and J calls and clone size are as listed in that table; D and trimming were resolved from the DNA. This sample carries 170,000 or so clones, 90% to 95% of them seen once, and the ten largest clones take 0.5% to 0.55%. The CDR3 consists of 13 residues. The V end was cut by 0 bases, the J end by 3 bases, with 6 bases between. Germline CDR1 is SGHRS and CDR2 is YFSETQ. Only one count was recorded for this clone.

The receptor was isolated from a man over 45 with acute or convalescent COVID-19. The chain recombines TRBV5-1 with TRBJ2-5, with a weak D call TRBD1 (6 bases). Sequencing was performed on peripheral blood. CDR3 in amino acids: CASSLEGEETQYF. CDR3 DNA sequence: TGCGCCAGCAGCTTGGAGGGGGAAGAGACCCAGTACTTC.